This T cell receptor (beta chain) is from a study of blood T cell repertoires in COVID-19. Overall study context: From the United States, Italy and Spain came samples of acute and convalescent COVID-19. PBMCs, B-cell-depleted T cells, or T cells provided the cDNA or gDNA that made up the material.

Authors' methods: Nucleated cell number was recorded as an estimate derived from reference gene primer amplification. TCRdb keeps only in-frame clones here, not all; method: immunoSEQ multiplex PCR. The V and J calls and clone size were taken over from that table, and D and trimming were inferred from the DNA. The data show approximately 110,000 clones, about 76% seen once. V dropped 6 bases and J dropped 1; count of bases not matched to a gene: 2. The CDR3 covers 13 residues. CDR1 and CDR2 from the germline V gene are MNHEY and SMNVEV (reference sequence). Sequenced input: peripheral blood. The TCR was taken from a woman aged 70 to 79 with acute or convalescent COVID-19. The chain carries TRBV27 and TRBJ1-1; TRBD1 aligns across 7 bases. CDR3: CASSRGANTEAFF. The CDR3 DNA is TGTGCCAGCAGCAGGGGGGCGAACACTGAAGCTTTCTTT.